These T cell receptor beta chains were read from a single sample in a study of blood T cell repertoires in COVID-19. Sequencing was performed with immunoSEQ multiplex PCR; in TCRdb, only in-frame clones are kept and a portion is missing. The sample has about 100,000 clones, just over 90% seen once. Sequencing was done on a sample of peripheral blood. Every receptor here comes from a man aged 60 to 69 with acute or convalescent COVID-19. Each CDR3 is given with its conserved first and last residue.

CDR3 length: 16
J gene: TRBJ2-3
V gene: TRBV4-1
CDR3 protein: CASSQEGRGGTDTQYF

CDR3 length: 16
J gene: TRBJ1-6
V gene: TRBV6-5
CDR3 protein: CASSYYSGGYGSPLHF

CDR3 length: 13
J gene: TRBJ2-3
V gene: TRBV7-8
CDR3 protein: CASSFSSVDTQYF

CDR3 length: 14
J gene: TRBJ1-5
V gene: TRBV5-4
CDR3 protein: CASSLGIGGQPQHF

CDR3 length: 16
J gene: TRBJ2-1
V gene: TRBV5-1
CDR3 protein: CASSLTSGSSYNEQFF

CDR3 length: 16
J gene: TRBJ2-1
V gene: TRBV19
CDR3 protein: CASSITTSGRSHEQFF

CDR3 length: 16
J gene: TRBJ2-2
V gene: TRBV10-3
CDR3 protein: CAISETSAKGAGELFF

CDR3 length: 17
J gene: TRBJ2-2
V gene: TRBV27
CDR3 protein: CASSPSGVAGHTGELFF

CDR3 length: 16
J gene: TRBJ2-5
V gene: TRBV10-1
CDR3 protein: CASSELRGTVKETQYF

CDR3 length: 14
J gene: TRBJ2-7
V gene: TRBV19
CDR3 protein: CASSIAGDSYEQYF